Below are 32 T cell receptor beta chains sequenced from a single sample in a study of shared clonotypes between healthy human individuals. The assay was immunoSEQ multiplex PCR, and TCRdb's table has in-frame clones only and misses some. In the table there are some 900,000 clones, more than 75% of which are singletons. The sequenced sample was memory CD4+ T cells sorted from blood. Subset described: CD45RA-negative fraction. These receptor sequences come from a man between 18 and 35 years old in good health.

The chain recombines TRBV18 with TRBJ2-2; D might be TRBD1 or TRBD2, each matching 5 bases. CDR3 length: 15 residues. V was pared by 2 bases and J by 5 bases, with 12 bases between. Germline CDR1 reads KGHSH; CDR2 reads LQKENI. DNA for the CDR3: TGTGCCAGCTCACCATCTGGGACGGAGACCGGGGAGCTGTTTTTT. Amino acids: CASSPSGTETGELFF.

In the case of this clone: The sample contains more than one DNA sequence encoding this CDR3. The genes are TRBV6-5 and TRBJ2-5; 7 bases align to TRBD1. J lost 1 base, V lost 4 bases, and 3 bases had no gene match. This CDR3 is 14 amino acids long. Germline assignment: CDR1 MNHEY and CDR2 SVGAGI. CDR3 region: CASSLQGTQETQYF. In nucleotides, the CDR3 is TGTGCCAGCAGTTTACAGGGGACCCAAGAGACCCAGTACTTC.

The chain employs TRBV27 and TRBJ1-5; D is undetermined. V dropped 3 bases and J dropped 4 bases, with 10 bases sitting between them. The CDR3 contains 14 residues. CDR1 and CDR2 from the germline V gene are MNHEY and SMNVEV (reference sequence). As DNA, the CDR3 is TGTGCCAGCAGTTTTCTGGGGATTAATCAGCCCCAGCATTTT. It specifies CASSFLGINQPQHF.

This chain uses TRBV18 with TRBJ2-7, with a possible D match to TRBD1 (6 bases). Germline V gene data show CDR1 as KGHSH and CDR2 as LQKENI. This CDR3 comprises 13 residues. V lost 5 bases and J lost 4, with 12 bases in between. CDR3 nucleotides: TGTGCCAGCTCAGCAGGGGCCGGGTACGAGCAGTACTTC. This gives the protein CASSAGAGYEQYF.

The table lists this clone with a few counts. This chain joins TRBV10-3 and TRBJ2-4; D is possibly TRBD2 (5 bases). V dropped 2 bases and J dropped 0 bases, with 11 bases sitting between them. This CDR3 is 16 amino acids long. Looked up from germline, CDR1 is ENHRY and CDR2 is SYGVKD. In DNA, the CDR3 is TGTGCCATCAGTGAGGGAGGTTATGTAGCCAAAAACATTCAGTACTTC. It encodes CAISEGGYVAKNIQYF.

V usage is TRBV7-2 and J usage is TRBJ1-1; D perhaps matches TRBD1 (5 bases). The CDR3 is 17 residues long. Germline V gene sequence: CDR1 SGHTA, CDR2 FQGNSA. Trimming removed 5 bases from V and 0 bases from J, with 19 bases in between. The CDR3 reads CASSPRAGPSMNTEAFF. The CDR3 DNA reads TGTGCCAGCAGCCCCCGCGCAGGGCCCTCTATGAACACTGAAGCTTTCTTT.

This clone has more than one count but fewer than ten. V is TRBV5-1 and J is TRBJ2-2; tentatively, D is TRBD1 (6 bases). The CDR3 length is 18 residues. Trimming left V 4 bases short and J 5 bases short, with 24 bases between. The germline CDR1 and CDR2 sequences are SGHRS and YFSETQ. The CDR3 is CASSPAVMGARGTGELFF. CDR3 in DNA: TGCGCCAGCAGCCCGGCCGTAATGGGGGCTCGCGGAACCGGGGAGCTGTTTTTT.

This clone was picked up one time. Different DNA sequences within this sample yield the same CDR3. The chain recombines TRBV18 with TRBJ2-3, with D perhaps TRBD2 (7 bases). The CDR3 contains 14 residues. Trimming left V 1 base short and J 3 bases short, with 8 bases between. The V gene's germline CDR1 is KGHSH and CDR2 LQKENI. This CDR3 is CASSPQGGTDTQYF. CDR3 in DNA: TGTGCCAGCTCACCACAGGGGGGGACAGATACGCAGTATTTT.

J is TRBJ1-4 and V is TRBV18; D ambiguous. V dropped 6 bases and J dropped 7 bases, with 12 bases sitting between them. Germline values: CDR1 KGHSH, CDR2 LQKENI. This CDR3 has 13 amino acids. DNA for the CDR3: TGTGCCAGCTCCCGCTCCGCGGTTGAAAAACTGTTTTTT. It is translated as CASSRSAVEKLFF.

The CDR3 reads CASSFPGGFTDTQYF. CDR3 DNA sequence: TGCGCCAGCAGCTTCCCGGGGGGATTCACAGATACGCAGTATTTT. V gene TRBV5-1 combines with J gene TRBJ2-3; 7 bases line up with TRBD2. The CDR3 runs to 15 residues. V lost 2 bases and J lost 2; bases outside the gene matches: 5. Germline-derived CDR1 and CDR2 are SGHRS and YFSETQ. Full variable domain (remainder filled in from reference TRBV5-1 and TRBJ2-3): KAGVTQTPRYLIKTRGQQVTLSCSPISGHRSVSWYQQTPGQGLQFLFEYFSETQRNKGNFPGRFSGRQFSNSRSEMNVSTLELGDSALYLCASSFPGGFTDTQYFGPGTRLTVL.

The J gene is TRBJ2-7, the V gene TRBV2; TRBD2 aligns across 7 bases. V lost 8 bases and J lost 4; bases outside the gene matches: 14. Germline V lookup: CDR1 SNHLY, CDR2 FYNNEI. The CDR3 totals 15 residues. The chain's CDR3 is CASRRRLADKYEQYF. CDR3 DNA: TGTGCCAGCCGCCGCCGGCTAGCGGACAAATACGAGCAGTACTTC.

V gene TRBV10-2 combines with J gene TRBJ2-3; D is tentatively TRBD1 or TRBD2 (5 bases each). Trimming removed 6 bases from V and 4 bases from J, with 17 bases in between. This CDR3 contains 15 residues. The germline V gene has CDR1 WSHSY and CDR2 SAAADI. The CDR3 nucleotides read TGCGCCAGCAGGGAGGATATAAAGACAGCAGATACGCAGTATTTT. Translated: CASREDIKTADTQYF.

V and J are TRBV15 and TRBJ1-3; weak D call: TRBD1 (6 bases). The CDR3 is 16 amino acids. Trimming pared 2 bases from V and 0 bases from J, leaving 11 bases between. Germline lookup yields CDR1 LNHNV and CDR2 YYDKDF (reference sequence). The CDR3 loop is CATSRPDRNSGNTIYF. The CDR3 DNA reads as TGTGCCACCAGCAGACCTGACAGGAACTCTGGAAACACCATATATTTT.

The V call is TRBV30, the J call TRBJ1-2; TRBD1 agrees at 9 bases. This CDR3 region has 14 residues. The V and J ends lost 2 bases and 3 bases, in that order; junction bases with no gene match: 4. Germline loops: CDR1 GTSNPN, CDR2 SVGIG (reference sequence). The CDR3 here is CAWSTGQGHYGYTF. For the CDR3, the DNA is TGTGCCTGGAGTACCGGACAGGGGCACTATGGCTACACCTTC.

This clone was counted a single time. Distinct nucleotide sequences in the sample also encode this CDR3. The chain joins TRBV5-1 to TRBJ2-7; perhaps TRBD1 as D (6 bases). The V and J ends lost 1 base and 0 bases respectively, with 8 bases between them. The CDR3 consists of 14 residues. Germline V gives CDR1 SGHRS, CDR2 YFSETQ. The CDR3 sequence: CASSLLGGSYEQYF. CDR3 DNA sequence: TGCGCCAGCAGCTTGCTAGGGGGCTCCTACGAGCAGTACTTC.

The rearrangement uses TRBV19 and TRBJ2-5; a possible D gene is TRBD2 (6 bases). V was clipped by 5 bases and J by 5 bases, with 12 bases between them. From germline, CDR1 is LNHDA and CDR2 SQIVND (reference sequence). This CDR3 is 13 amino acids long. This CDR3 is CASSVNRGETQYF. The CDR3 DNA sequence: TGTGCCAGTAGTGTGAACCGGGGGGAGACCCAGTACTTC.

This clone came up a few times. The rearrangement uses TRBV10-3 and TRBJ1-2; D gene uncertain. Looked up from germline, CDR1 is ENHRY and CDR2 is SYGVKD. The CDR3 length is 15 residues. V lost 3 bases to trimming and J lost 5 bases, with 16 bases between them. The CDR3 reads CAISDTTTTSYGYTF. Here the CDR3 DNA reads TGTGCCATCAGTGATACGACAACCACTTCGTATGGCTACACCTTC.

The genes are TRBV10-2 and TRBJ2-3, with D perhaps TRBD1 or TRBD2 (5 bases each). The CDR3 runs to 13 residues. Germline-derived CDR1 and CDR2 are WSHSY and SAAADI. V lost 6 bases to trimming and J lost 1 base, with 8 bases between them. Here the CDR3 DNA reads TGCGCCAGCAGGGGGGACGGCACAGATACGCAGTATTTT. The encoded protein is CASRGDGTDTQYF.

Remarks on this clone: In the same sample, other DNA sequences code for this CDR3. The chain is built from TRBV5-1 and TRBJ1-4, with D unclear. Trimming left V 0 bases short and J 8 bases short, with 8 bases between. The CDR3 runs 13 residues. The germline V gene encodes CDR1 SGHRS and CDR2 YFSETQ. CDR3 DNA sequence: TGCGCCAGCAGCTTGGGAGGTGGCGAAAAACTGTTTTTT. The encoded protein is CASSLGGGEKLFF.

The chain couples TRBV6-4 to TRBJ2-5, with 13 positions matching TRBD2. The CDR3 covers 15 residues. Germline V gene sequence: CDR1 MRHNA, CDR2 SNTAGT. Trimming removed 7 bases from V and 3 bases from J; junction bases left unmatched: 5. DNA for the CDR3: TGTGCCAGCAAAGGACTAGCGGGAGTCGAAGAGACCCAGTACTTC. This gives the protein CASKGLAGVEETQYF.

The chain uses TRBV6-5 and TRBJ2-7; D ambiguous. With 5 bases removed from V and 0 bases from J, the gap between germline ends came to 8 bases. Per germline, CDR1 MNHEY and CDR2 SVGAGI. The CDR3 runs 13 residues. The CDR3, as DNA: TGTGCCAGCAGTGTCGGCCGCTCCTACGAGCAGTACTTC. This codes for CASSVGRSYEQYF.

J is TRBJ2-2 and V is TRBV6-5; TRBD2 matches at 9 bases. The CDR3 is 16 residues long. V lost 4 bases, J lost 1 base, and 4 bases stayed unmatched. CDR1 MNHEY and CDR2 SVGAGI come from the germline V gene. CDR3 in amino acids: CASSFQRGVNTGELFF. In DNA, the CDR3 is TGTGCCAGCAGTTTCCAGCGGGGGGTGAACACCGGGGAGCTGTTTTTT.

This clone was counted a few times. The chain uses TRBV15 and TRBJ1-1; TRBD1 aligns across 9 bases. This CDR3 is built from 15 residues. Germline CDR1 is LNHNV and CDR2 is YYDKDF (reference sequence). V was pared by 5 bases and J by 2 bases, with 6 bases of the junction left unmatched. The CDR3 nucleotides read TGTGCCACCAGCCCCGGGACAGGGCATAACACTGAAGCTTTCTTT. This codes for CATSPGTGHNTEAFF.

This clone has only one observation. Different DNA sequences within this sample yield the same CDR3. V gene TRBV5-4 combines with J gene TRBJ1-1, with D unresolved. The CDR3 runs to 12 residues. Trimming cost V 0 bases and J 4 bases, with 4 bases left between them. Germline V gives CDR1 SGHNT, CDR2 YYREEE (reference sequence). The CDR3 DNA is TGTGCCAGCAGCTTGGACAGCACTGAAGCTTTCTTT. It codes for CASSLDSTEAFF.

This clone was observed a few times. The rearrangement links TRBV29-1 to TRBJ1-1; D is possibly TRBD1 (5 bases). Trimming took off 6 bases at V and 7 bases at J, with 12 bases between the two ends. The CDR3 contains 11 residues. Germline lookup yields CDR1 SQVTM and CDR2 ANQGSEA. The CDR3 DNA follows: TGCAGCGTAACGGAGGGGAGTGAAGCTTTCTTT. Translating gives CSVTEGSEAFF.

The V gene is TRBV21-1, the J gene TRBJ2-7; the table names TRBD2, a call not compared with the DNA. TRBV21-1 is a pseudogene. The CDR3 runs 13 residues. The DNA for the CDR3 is TGTGCCAACGTGGGAGGGGAGAAGGGCGAGCAGTACTTC. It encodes CANVGGEKGEQYF.

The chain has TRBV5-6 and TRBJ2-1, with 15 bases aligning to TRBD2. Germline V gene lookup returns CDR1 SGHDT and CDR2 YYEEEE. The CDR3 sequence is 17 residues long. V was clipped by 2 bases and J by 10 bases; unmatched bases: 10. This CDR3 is CASSFSRTSGRAVEQFF. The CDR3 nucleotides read TGTGCCAGCAGCTTCTCACGGACTAGCGGGAGGGCCGTGGAGCAGTTCTTC. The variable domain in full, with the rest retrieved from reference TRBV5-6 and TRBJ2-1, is DAGVTQSPTHLIKTRGQQVTLRCSPKSGHDTVSWYQQALGQGPQFIFQYYEEEERQRGNFPDRFSGHQFPNYSSELNVNALLLGDSALYLCASSFSRTSGRAVEQFFGPGTRLTVL.

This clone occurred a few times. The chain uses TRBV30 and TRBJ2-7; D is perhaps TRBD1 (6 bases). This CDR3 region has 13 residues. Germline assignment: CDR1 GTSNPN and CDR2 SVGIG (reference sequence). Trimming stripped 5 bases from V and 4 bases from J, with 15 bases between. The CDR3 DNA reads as TGTGCCTGGGGCTCAGGGGTGGGGTACGAGCAGTACTTC. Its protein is CAWGSGVGYEQYF.

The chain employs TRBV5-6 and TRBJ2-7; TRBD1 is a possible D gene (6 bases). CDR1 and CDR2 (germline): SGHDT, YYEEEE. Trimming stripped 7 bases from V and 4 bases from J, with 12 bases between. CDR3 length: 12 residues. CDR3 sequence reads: CASGQGQYEQYF. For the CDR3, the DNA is TGTGCCAGCGGGCAGGGGCAATACGAGCAGTACTTC.

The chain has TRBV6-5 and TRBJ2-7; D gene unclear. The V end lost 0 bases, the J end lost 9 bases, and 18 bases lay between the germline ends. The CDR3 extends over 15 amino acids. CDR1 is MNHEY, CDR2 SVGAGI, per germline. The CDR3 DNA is TGTGCCAGCAGTTACTCCCTGGGCTCGCAAGGCGTGCAGTACTTC. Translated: CASSYSLGSQGVQYF.

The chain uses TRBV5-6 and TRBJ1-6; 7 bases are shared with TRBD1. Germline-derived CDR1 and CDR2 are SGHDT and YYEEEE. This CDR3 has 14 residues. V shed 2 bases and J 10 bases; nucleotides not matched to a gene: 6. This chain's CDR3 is CASSLQGRASPLHF. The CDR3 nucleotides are TGTGCCAGCAGCTTACAGGGGAGGGCATCACCCCTCCACTTT.

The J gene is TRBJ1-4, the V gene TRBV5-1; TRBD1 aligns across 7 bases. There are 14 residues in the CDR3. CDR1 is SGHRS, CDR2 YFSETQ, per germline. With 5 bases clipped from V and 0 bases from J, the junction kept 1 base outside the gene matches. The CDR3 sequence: CASRDRATNEKLFF. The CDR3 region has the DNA TGCGCCAGCAGAGACAGGGCAACTAATGAAAAACTGTTTTTT.